Listed below are T cell receptor beta chains from one sample, sequenced in a study of blood T cells in healthy people across ages. TCRdb called the 5' RACE reads again in MiXCR, with one record for every CDR3 protein. The sample lists about 830,000 distinct CDR3 sequences, roughly 64% occurring once. What was sequenced was blood. The source of these receptors is a man aged 25-45 years in good health. The CDR3 runs from the conserved cysteine through the conserved F or W. The D gene is left open where the match is weak. Some rows mark clone size as missing; the rest say once, few, many or name a class of expanded clone.

d_call j_call cdr3_length clone_size v_call cdr3_nt cdr3_aa
NA TRBJ1-6 16 NA TRBV3-1 TGTGCCAGCAGCCAAGACCGGACAGCGTATAATTCACCCCTCCACTTT CASSQDRTAYNSPLHF
NA TRBJ1-1 13 once TRBV21-1 TGTGCCAGCGGGACAGGGATGAACACTGAAGCTTTCTTT CASGTGMNTEAFF
TRBD1 TRBJ1-5 13 NA TRBV5-1 TGCGCCAGTAAACAGGGGCCTGATCAGCCCCAGCATTTT CASKQGPDQPQHF
NA TRBJ2-1 15 NA TRBV25-1 TGTGCCAGCAGTGAGGGAGCGGCCTCCTACAATGAGCAGTTCTTC CASSEGAASYNEQFF
TRBD1 TRBJ2-7 17 NA TRBV4-1 TGCGCCAGCAGCCAAAGTTCATGGGCAGGGGGCTCCTACGAGCAGTACTTC CASSQSSWAGGSYEQYF
NA TRBJ2-3 13 few TRBV4-3 TGCGCCAGCAGCCAAGATGGGAGGACCCTCCAGTATTTT CASSQDGRTLQYF
TRBD2 TRBJ2-5 16 NA TRBV7-2 TGTGCCAGCAGCCTGGGACTAGCGGGGGGGAAAGAGACCCAGTACTTC CASSLGLAGGKETQYF
NA TRBJ2-5 14 NA TRBV30 TGTGCCTGGAGTGTACTAGCAGGGGAAGAGACCCAGTACTTC CAWSVLAGEETQYF
TRBD2 TRBJ2-5 14 NA TRBV20-1 TGCAGTGCTCTAGCGGGAGTACAGCAAGAGACCCAGTACTTC CSALAGVQQETQYF
NA TRBJ2-1 14 NA TRBV28 TGTGCCACCCAACCTCGGGGTGGCCACAATGAGCAGTTCTTC CATQPRGGHNEQFF
TRBD2 TRBJ2-1 15 NA TRBV9 TGTGCCAGCAGCGTTTTAGCGGGAGACTACAATGAGCAGTTCTTC CASSVLAGDYNEQFF
NA TRBJ1-6 12 NA TRBV12-3/TRBV12-4 TGTGCCAGTAGGGAAGATAATTCACCCATCCACTTT CASREDNSPIHF
TRBD1 TRBJ1-5 14 NA TRBV20-1 TGCAGTGCTATAAGGACAGGGGGACTCCAGCCCCAGCATTTT CSAIRTGGLQPQHF
TRBD2 TRBJ2-1 15 NA TRBV12-3/TRBV12-4 TGTGCCAGCAGATTAGGACTAGCGGGAGTTGTTGAGCAGTTCTTC CASRLGLAGVVEQFF
TRBD1 TRBJ1-6 15 NA TRBV7-9 TGTGCCAGCAGTTCTACTGAGACAGGGAATTCACCCCTCCACTTT CASSSTETGNSPLHF
NA TRBJ2-7 11 many TRBV6-6 TGTGCCTCTACAGGGAGTTACGAGCAGTACTTC CASTGSYEQYF
NA TRBJ2-7 14 NA TRBV7-8 TGTGCCAGCAGCTCGAGCCGGGACGGCTACGAGCAGTACTTC CASSSSRDGYEQYF
NA TRBJ2-7 12 NA TRBV6-5 TGTGCCAGCAGGAGCCCAGCGCTCGAGCAGTACTTC CASRSPALEQYF
NA TRBJ1-1 15 NA TRBV6-2/TRBV6-3 TGTGCCAGCAGTCCCCAGTCGGTGATGAACACTGAAGCTTTCTTT CASSPQSVMNTEAFF
NA TRBJ2-7 12 NA TRBV10-3 TGTGCCATCAGGAGCCTATCCTACGAGCAGTACTTC CAIRSLSYEQYF
TRBD1 TRBJ1-2 15 NA TRBV5-1 TGCGCCAGCAGTGACGGACAGGGCTCTAACTATGGCTACACCTTC CASSDGQGSNYGYTF
NA TRBJ2-7 14 NA TRBV6-5 TGTGCCAGCAGCCCCACAGGGAATGGTTACGAGCAGTACTTC CASSPTGNGYEQYF
NA TRBJ1-6 14 NA TRBV27 TGTGCCAGCAGTCTGACGGTCAAGGATTCACCCCTCCACTTT CASSLTVKDSPLHF
NA TRBJ2-1 13 NA TRBV5-1 TGCGCCAGCAGCCGGGACCGAACCTACGAGCAGTTCTTC CASSRDRTYEQFF
NA TRBJ2-2 16 NA TRBV28 TGTGCCAGCAGTTTTTTAAGTGGCAGACACACCGGGGAGCTGTTTTTT CASSFLSGRHTGELFF
TRBD2 TRBJ2-3 15 few TRBV20-1 TGCAGTGCTAAGCCCCCCAAAGCGGGAGGCGGTACGCAGTATTTT CSAKPPKAGGGTQYF
NA TRBJ2-5 15 NA TRBV5-1 TGCGCCAGCAGCTTGGCCACAGACGTAGATGAGACCCAGTACTTC CASSLATDVDETQYF
TRBD2 TRBJ2-7 16 once TRBV28 TGTGCCAGCAGGCCTGCTTCACTAGCGGGAGTAGGTGAGCAGTACTTC CASRPASLAGVGEQYF
NA TRBJ2-3 14 NA TRBV20-1 TGCAGTGCTAGTGCGGCGGGAACCACAGATACGCAGTATTTT CSASAAGTTDTQYF
NA TRBJ2-7 16 NA TRBV6-5 TGTGCCAGCAGTCACTCCGGGACGGAGCCTCCCTACGAGCAGTACTTC CASSHSGTEPPYEQYF
NA TRBJ2-7 15 NA TRBV10-3 TGTGCCATCAGTGATCAGGGGCGTTCTGCCTACGAGCAGTACTTC CAISDQGRSAYEQYF
TRBD2 TRBJ2-7 17 NA TRBV7-2 TGTGCCAGCAGCCCCAGGGTCCGGGACTACTATTCCTACGAGCAGTACTTC CASSPRVRDYYSYEQYF
NA TRBJ2-5 11 NA TRBV20-1 TGCAGTGGCTTTTGGGGGGAGACCCAGTACTTC CSGFWGETQYF
TRBD2 TRBJ2-3 16 NA TRBV12-3/TRBV12-4 TGTGCCAGCAGTCCTCAGCGGGAGAGGGTAGTAGATACGCAGTATTTT CASSPQRERVVDTQYF
TRBD2 TRBJ2-2 16 NA TRBV20-1 TGCAGTGCCCCCGCGCGGGAGGGACCGAACACCGGGGAGCTGTTTTTT CSAPAREGPNTGELFF
TRBD1 TRBJ2-7 15 NA TRBV27 TGTGCCAGCGCCTCCGGGACAGGGGGCTTCGACGAGCAGTACTTC CASASGTGGFDEQYF
TRBD2 TRBJ2-5 15 NA TRBV20-1 TGCAGTGCTGGAAGCTTAGCGGGAGATCGGGAGACCCAGTACTTC CSAGSLAGDRETQYF
NA TRBJ1-2 11 NA TRBV29-1 TGCAGCGTGGACACGTCCTATGGCTACACCTTC CSVDTSYGYTF
TRBD2 TRBJ2-5 14 NA TRBV20-1 TGCAGTGCTCCTAGCGGGGGGATACGGGAGACCCAGTACTTC CSAPSGGIRETQYF
NA TRBJ2-4 17 NA TRBV10-3 TGTGCCATCAGTGAGTCGAGTCTAGGACTCGAGGGGAACATTCAGTACTTC CAISESSLGLEGNIQYF
NA TRBJ1-1 14 NA TRBV10-3 TGTGCCATCAGTGAGTCGCGGGACTCGTTTGGAGCTTTCTTT CAISESRDSFGAFF
NA TRBJ2-5 11 few TRBV20-1 TGCAGTGCTACGGGAAGCAAGACCCAGTACTTC CSATGSKTQYF
TRBD1 TRBJ1-2 15 NA TRBV6-6 TGTGCCAGCAGTTATGGGGGACAGGGGGCCTATGGCTACACCTTC CASSYGGQGAYGYTF
NA TRBJ2-5 14 NA TRBV7-2 TGTGCCAGCAGGCGGGACATTGGGCAAGAGACCCAGTACTTC CASRRDIGQETQYF
NA TRBJ1-2 14 NA TRBV6-5 TGTGCCAGCAGCCCTGGGGCCACTAACTATGGCTACACCTTC CASSPGATNYGYTF
NA TRBJ2-7 12 NA TRBV27 TGTGCCAGTAAATTGGAGGGGGGCGAGCAGTACTTC CASKLEGGEQYF
NA TRBJ2-2 13 NA TRBV2 TGTGCCAGCAGCGGGGACCCCTCAGGGGAGCTGTTTTTT CASSGDPSGELFF
TRBD2 TRBJ2-1 14 NA TRBV20-1 TGCAGTGCTAGAGACCCAGCGGGGAGTAATGAGCAGTTCTTC CSARDPAGSNEQFF
NA TRBJ2-2 13 NA TRBV7-9 TGTGCCAGCAGCTCTTGGAGAGGCGGGGAGCTGTTTTTT CASSSWRGGELFF
NA TRBJ1-5 12 NA TRBV29-1 TGCAGCGTAGGGGAGATTGATCAGCCCCAGCATTTT CSVGEIDQPQHF
TRBD2 TRBJ2-7 16 NA TRBV6-2/TRBV6-3 TGTGCCAGCAGGACTCGACTAGCGGGAGTTCCCCACGAGCAGTACTTC CASRTRLAGVPHEQYF
TRBD2 TRBJ2-7 14 NA TRBV6-6 TGTGCCAGCAGTTACACTAGCGGTGCCTACGAGCAGTACTTC CASSYTSGAYEQYF